This entry lists 19 T cell receptor beta chains sequenced from one sample in a study of T cells in Graves' hyperthyroidism and ophthalmopathy. Amplification yielded TCR beta CDR3 regions, with RNA transcripts as the source. The HTBI set primed first-round TCR CDR3 RT-PCR. TCRdb reanalysed the multiplex PCR reads using MiXCR and keeps one entry per CDR3 protein. The sample lists nearly 600,000 distinct CDR3 sequences, about 15% seen once, with 4.5% to 6% in the top ten. The sequencing input was blood. Receptors were obtained from a woman aged 30 to 39 with Graves' hyperthyroidism that later progressed to Graves' ophthalmopathy.

This clonotype was recorded at least ten times. Written as DNA, the CDR3 is TGTGCCAGCAGCGTAGAAGGGACTAGCTTTGAGCAGTACTTC. It translates to CASSVEGTSFEQYF. This sequence joins TRBV9 and TRBJ2-7; 9 nucleotides agree with TRBD2. J gave up 7 bases and V 0 bases, and 5 bases lay outside the gene matches. CDR1 is SGDLS and CDR2 is YYNGEE in the germline V gene. The CDR3 contains 14 residues.

This clonotype was counted a few times. The V and J genes are TRBV25-1 and TRBJ2-7; D not resolved. V lost 3 bases and J 3 bases, leaving 6 bases between the germline ends. The CDR3 is 12 amino acids. CDR1 is MGHDK, CDR2 SYGVNS, per germline. CDR3 amino acids: CASSDSVYEQYF. In DNA form, the CDR3 reads TGTGCCAGCAGTGACTCGGTCTACGAGCAGTACTTC.

The chain recombines TRBV19 with TRBJ2-5, with 11 bases that match TRBD1. Germline trimming cut 3 bases from V and 4 bases from J; bases unmatched to any gene: 1. This CDR3 contains 14 residues. From germline, CDR1 is LNHDA and CDR2 SQIVND (reference sequence). CDR3 nucleotides: TGTGCCAGTAGTATCGGGACAGGGGGAGAGACCCAGTACTTC. Protein product: CASSIGTGGETQYF.

The chain combines TRBV5-1 with TRBJ1-4; TRBD1 matches at 8 bases. Germline V CDR1 and CDR2: SGHRS, YFSETQ. The CDR3 sequence is 18 residues long. Germline trimming cut 4 bases from V and 5 bases from J; bases unmatched to any gene: 16. The CDR3 nucleotides read TGCGCCAGCAGCCCAAGGCCGGGACAGGAGCCAGGAAATGAAAAACTGTTTTTT. Its translation: CASSPRPGQEPGNEKLFF.

This clonotype was recorded at least ten times. Written as DNA, the CDR3 is TGTGCCAGCAGCTTAGCGGGTTTCCCAAGCGGAGACTACGAGCAGTACTTC. Translated: CASSLAGFPSGDYEQYF. The J gene is TRBJ2-7, the V gene TRBV7-8, with a possible D match to TRBD2 (5 bases). The germline CDR1 and CDR2 sequences are SGHVS and FQNEAQ. This CDR3 contains 17 residues. V was clipped by 0 bases and J by 3 bases, with 18 bases between them. Looking up the rest from reference TRBV7-8 and TRBJ2-7 gives the full variable domain: GAGVSQSPRYKVAKRGQDVALRCDPISGHVSLFWYQQALGQGPEFLTYFQNEAQLDKSGLPSDRFFAERPEGSVSTLKIQRTQQEDSAVYLCASSLAGFPSGDYEQYFGPGTRLTVT.

The chain employs TRBV5-1 and TRBJ1-1; D is undetermined. Germline CDR1 reads SGHRS; CDR2 reads YFSETQ. This CDR3 spans 16 amino acids. Trimming left V 0 bases short and J 0 bases short, with 12 bases between. CDR3 sequence: CASSLVARIMNTEAFF. CDR3 coding DNA: TGCGCCAGCAGCTTGGTAGCCAGGATCATGAACACTGAAGCTTTCTTT.

In its sample, this clonotype was seen many times. The V call is TRBV7-9, the J call TRBJ1-1; perhaps TRBD1 as D (5 bases). From germline, CDR1 is SEHNR and CDR2 FQNEAQ (reference sequence). This CDR3 contains 12 residues. Deletions cut 7 bases from V and 5 bases from J, with 11 bases between. Here the CDR3 DNA reads TGTGCCAGCAAGAAGGGGCAAACTGAAGCTTTCTTT. Translated, it gives CASKKGQTEAFF.

This clonotype was detected many times. A junction end diverges from the germline sequence, so it may reflect a read error. V and J are TRBV27 and TRBJ1-1; D is undetermined. The CDR3 spans 12 residues. The germline V gene encodes CDR1 MNHEY and CDR2 SMNVEV (reference sequence). The CDR3 protein is CTSSRGATEAFF. DNA of the CDR3: TGTACCAGCAGTCGCGGCGCAACTGAAGCTTTCTTT.

Only a few counts were recorded for this clonotype. V is TRBV18 and J is TRBJ2-7; 7 nucleotides align to TRBD2. The CDR3 has 17 residues. Germline V gene sequence: CDR1 KGHSH, CDR2 LQKENI. V lost 4 bases to trimming and J lost 5 bases; unmatched junction nucleotides: 17. CDR3 residues: CASSQRTEREILHEQYF. CDR3 nucleotides: TGTGCCAGCTCACAGCGGACTGAGCGGGAAATACTCCACGAGCAGTACTTC.

This chain connects TRBV19 to TRBJ2-7; the match to TRBD1 covers 9 bases. Looked up from germline, CDR1 is LNHDA and CDR2 is SQIVND (reference sequence). The CDR3 contains 15 residues. Trimming took 8 bases from V and 0 from J; bases not matched to a gene: 8. In nucleotides, the CDR3 is TGTGCCAGTGGCGAACAGGGGGCACACTCCTACGAGCAGTACTTC. Protein: CASGEQGAHSYEQYF.

Ten or more counts support this clonotype. This chain connects TRBV19 to TRBJ2-3; D remains unclear. The CDR3 totals 13 residues. CDR1 LNHDA and CDR2 SQIVND come from the germline V gene (reference sequence). V was shortened by 5 bases and J by 5 bases, with 11 bases between the two germline ends. This chain's CDR3 is CASSSQVGDTQYF. CDR3 in DNA: TGTGCCAGTAGTTCCCAAGTGGGAGATACGCAGTATTTT.

The genes are TRBV6-2 or TRBV6-3 and TRBJ2-3, with 8 bases aligning to TRBD2. The CDR3 totals 15 residues. From germline, CDR1 is MNHEY and CDR2 SVGEGT. V shed 8 bases and J 3 bases; nucleotides not matched to a gene: 10. The CDR3: CASHQAGVTTDTQYF. The CDR3 coding sequence is TGTGCCAGCCATCAAGCGGGAGTTACGACAGATACGCAGTATTTT.

V gene TRBV4-1 combines with J gene TRBJ1-1; a weak D match, TRBD1 (5 bases). This CDR3 spans 14 amino acids. Germline CDR1 and CDR2: MGHRA and YSYEKL. V was pared by 2 bases and J by 0 bases, with 7 bases between. The CDR3 loop reads CASSQRGLNTEAFF. The CDR3, as DNA: TGCGCCAGCAGCCAAAGGGGCCTGAACACTGAAGCTTTCTTT.

The chain carries TRBV4-3 and TRBJ2-7; no firm D call. Germline loops: CDR1 LGHNA, CDR2 YSLEER. Between the trimmed V and J ends, which lost 1 base and 4 bases, there was a span of 20 bases. This CDR3 has 17 amino acids. This chain's CDR3 is CASSQANGGTGGYEQYF. CDR3 DNA: TGCGCCAGCAGCCAAGCTAATGGCGGAACGGGTGGGTACGAGCAGTACTTC.

This clonotype has just a few counts. V is TRBV19 and J is TRBJ1-4, with D unclear. The CDR3 runs to 15 residues. The germline V gene has CDR1 LNHDA and CDR2 SQIVND (reference sequence). V was clipped by 5 bases and J by 0 bases, with 10 bases between them. The chain's CDR3 is CASSPDIPTNEKLFF. As DNA, the CDR3 is TGTGCCAGTAGTCCTGACATCCCAACTAATGAAAAACTGTTTTTT.

This clonotype was seen a handful of times. A much larger clone sits a single nucleotide away, making a read error possible. Lacking the conserved final phenylalanine or tryptophan, this CDR3 likely reflects a read error. This sequence joins TRBV2 and TRBJ2-2; no definite D call. Germline V gene sequence: CDR1 SNHLY, CDR2 FYNNEI. The length of the CDR3 is 13 residues. V was shortened by 4 bases and J by 7 bases, with 10 bases between the two germline ends. As DNA, the CDR3 is TGTGCCAGCAGTGGAAGTCTTTACGGGGAGCTGTTTCTT. Translated, it gives CASSGSLYGELFL.

The table lists this clonotype with a few counts. This sequence joins TRBV9 and TRBJ2-7; D ambiguous. The CDR3 sequence is 15 residues long. Germline loops: CDR1 SGDLS, CDR2 YYNGEE. V was trimmed by 0 bases and J by 0 bases, leaving 10 bases between them. DNA for the CDR3: TGTGCCAGCAGCGTAGGACGCGGAAACTCCTACGAGCAGTACTTC. As protein: CASSVGRGNSYEQYF.

With respect to this clonotype: This sequence may be a read error, since a much larger clone differs from it by one base. The chain combines TRBV27 with TRBJ2-3, with TRBD2 matching over 8 bases. The CDR3 totals 16 residues. V lost 5 bases, J lost 8 bases, and 15 bases stayed unmatched. Per germline, CDR1 MNHEY and CDR2 SMNVEV (reference sequence). CDR3 DNA sequence: TGTGCCAGCAGTCTCGCTTTAGCGGGAATCCCAGGTACGCAGTATTTT. This gives the protein CASSLALAGIPGTQYF.

In this sample, this clonotype turned up many times. V gene TRBV28 combines with J gene TRBJ2-3; D unresolved. Germline CDR1 MDHEN, CDR2 SYDVKM. The CDR3 length is 16 residues. V was pared by 3 bases and J by 5 bases, with 18 bases between. CDR3 in amino acids: CASSFRQARAIDTQYF. DNA of the CDR3: TGTGCCAGCAGTTTTCGTCAGGCTAGGGCAATAGATACGCAGTATTTT.